This T cell receptor beta chain was profiled in a study of blood T cell repertoires in COVID-19 (TCRdb year 2020). Regarding the research as a whole: Samples covering the acute and convalescent phases of COVID-19 were provided by collaborators in the United States, Italy and Spain. The prospective study material was composed of cDNA or gDNA derived from T cells, B-cell-depleted T cells, or PBMCs. Where available, HLA class I and class II types were obtained from metadata supplied by the sample provider rather than from assay-based typing. Samples came from the ongoing ImmuneRACE study (first 160 participants) plus 1,254 subjects from 6 global collaborators. The dataset comprised deeply sampled blood TCRbeta repertoires from subjects exposed to, actively infected with, or recovered from COVID-19. The repertoires were made available in a free public database intended to serve as a resource for research on the immune response to SARS-CoV-2. The sample metadata nearly always contained a de-identified subject ID, COVID-19 status, age in years and sex.

Study-level results and caveats: The quantity of clinical and demographic metadata differed by source and by participant and was supplied without curation.

With regard to this clone: Its recognized antigen is unknown. The sample holds no much larger clone one base away, and base qualities are not on file.

In the prospective study, participants were about 18 to 95 years old, resided in about two dozen geographic areas of the United States, and were enrolled through a virtual design. Cohort assignment in the prospective study relied on participant-reported clinical history from a screening survey and a study questionnaire. Recovered participants in ImmuneRACE Cohort 3 were defined by two consecutive negative NP/OP PCR tests, clearance by a healthcare professional, or resolution of symptoms. In the prospective study, mobile phlebotomists collected whole blood, serum and a nasopharyngeal or oropharyngeal swab from each participant. Additional blood draws and questionnaires over an approximately two-month period could optionally be provided by prospective study participants. Before DNA extraction, prospective study blood samples were shipped either frozen or at room temperature. The germline ends are 18 bases apart after V is trimmed by 11 bases and J by 8 bases. The germline V gene (reference sequence) provides CDR1 LNHDA and CDR2 SQIVND. From cysteine to phenylalanine, the CDR3 is 12 amino acids long. Only the CDR3 region is kept as DNA, spanning 36 bases read in frame from base 1.

TCRbeta CDR3 regions were amplified from genomic DNA by means of the immunoSEQ Assay, a bias-controlled multiplex PCR. The original pipeline was this. The number of nucleated cells in each sample was estimated from the amplification of reference gene primers within the assay. To quantify the absolute abundance of each unique TCRbeta CDR3 rearrangement, sequence reads were collapsed and filtered. For each sample, productive Simpson clonality was calculated as the square root of Simpson's diversity index over productive rearrangements. TCRdb mirrors the immuneACCESS table, restricted to in-frame sequences. Some clones are absent from its copies; in checked studies, under half trace to an unresolved V gene, and the reason for the others is unknown. V, J and clone size reflect that table, while D and trimming were determined from the DNA. In all, the sample holds about 330,000 clones, and 70% to 90% of those were seen once. The ten biggest clones cover about 10% of the sample.

In this chain, TRBV19 is recombined with TRBJ1-2; TRBD1 is possibly the D segment (6 matching bases). Source material: PBMCs or T cells enriched from blood (not recorded which). The TCR originated in a woman younger than 35 who had recovered from COVID-19. DNA sequence: TGTGCCTCCGTAGGGGCAGGGGACGGCTACACCTTC. Translated, it reads CASVGAGDGYTF.